The 24 T cell receptor beta chains given below trace back to one sample, sequenced in a study of blood T cells in healthy people across ages. For the second PCR, which ran for roughly 6 to 12 cycles, a sample-barcoded 5' primer and a J-beta primer mix were used. TCRdb reprocessed the 5' RACE reads with MiXCR, giving one entry per CDR3 protein. Among 800,000 to 1,000,000 distinct CDR3 sequences listed, roughly 50% were seen once. The sequenced sample consisted of blood. Every receptor here comes from a young man in good health.

The chain combines TRBV20-1 with TRBJ2-1; D is perhaps TRBD2 (7 bases). CDR3 length equals 17 residues. Germline-derived CDR1 and CDR2 are DFQATT and SNEGSKA (reference sequence). Trimming took off 0 bases at V and 8 bases at J, with 23 bases between the two ends. The CDR3 coding sequence is TGCAGTGCTAGAGACCCGCAGGGGAGGGCAGCTGTGGATGAGCAGTTCTTC. Its protein is CSARDPQGRAAVDEQFF.

The V and J genes are TRBV28 and TRBJ1-5; D call uncertain. The CDR3 covers 15 residues. V was clipped by 1 base and J by 2 bases, with 9 bases between them. Germline V gene data show CDR1 as MDHEN and CDR2 as SYDVKM. The CDR3 loop is CASSLSLVGNQPQHF. The CDR3 coding sequence is TGTGCCAGCAGTTTATCCCTGGTCGGCAATCAGCCCCAGCATTTT. The full variable domain, completed using reference TRBV28 and TRBJ1-5, is DVKVTQSSRYLVKRTGEKVFLECVQDMDHENMFWYRQDPGLGLRLIYFSYDVKMKEKGDIPEGYSVSREKKERFSLILESASTNQTSMYLCASSLSLVGNQPQHFGDGTRLSIL.

This clonotype was counted between two and nine times. This chain connects TRBV7-8 to TRBJ1-1; no reliable D call. The V gene lost 5 bases and the J gene lost 1 base, with 5 bases spanning the gap. This CDR3 is built from 12 residues. Germline V lookup: CDR1 SGHVS, CDR2 FQNEAQ. The CDR3 nucleotides are TGTGCCAGCAGCCAAAGGAACACTGAAGCTTTCTTT. Translating it yields CASSQRNTEAFF.

This chain uses TRBV4-3 with TRBJ2-1, with 8 bases identical to TRBD2. The CDR3 length is 17 residues. The V and J ends lost 2 bases and 2 bases, in that order; junction bases with no gene match: 8. Germline values: CDR1 LGHNA, CDR2 YSLEER. The CDR3 DNA is TGCGCCAGCAGCCAATTTACTACTAGCGGACCCTACAATGAGCAGTTCTTC. This sequence encodes CASSQFTTSGPYNEQFF.

The chain recombines TRBV12-3 or TRBV12-4 with TRBJ1-2; D is undetermined. The CDR3 contains 13 residues. V lost 3 bases, J lost 2 bases, and 7 bases lay in between. The CDR3 sequence: CASSFSQNYGYTF. Here the CDR3 DNA reads TGTGCCAGCAGTTTTTCGCAAAACTATGGCTACACCTTC.

This chain uses TRBV9 with TRBJ2-2, with TRBD2 as a possible D gene (5 bases). The CDR3 runs to 15 residues. Germline V gene data show CDR1 as SGDLS and CDR2 as YYNGEE. The ends were cut back, 1 base at V and 2 bases at J, with 9 bases in the middle. This chain's CDR3 is CASSVSGSNTGELFF. CDR3 nucleotide sequence: TGTGCCAGCAGCGTAAGCGGTTCTAACACCGGGGAGCTGTTTTTT.

This clonotype turned up a few times. V and J are TRBV28 and TRBJ2-3; no clear D. V lost 8 bases and J 0 bases, leaving 3 bases between the germline ends. The CDR3 is 11 amino acids. CDR1 MDHEN and CDR2 SYDVKM come from the germline V gene. CDR3 bases: TGTGCCAGCGCAAGCACAGATACGCAGTATTTT. Its protein is CASASTDTQYF.

The chain couples TRBV20-1 to TRBJ2-1; D is ambiguous. V was pared by 5 bases and J by 6 bases, with 14 bases between. This CDR3 comprises 13 residues. Germline V CDR1 and CDR2: DFQATT, SNEGSKA (reference sequence). The CDR3 loop is CSAVVRVRNEQFF. The CDR3 nucleotides read TGCAGTGCTGTTGTCCGGGTCCGCAATGAGCAGTTCTTC.

The chain has TRBV10-2 and TRBJ2-1; no firm D call. The CDR3 loop spans 12 amino acids. Trimming stripped 6 bases from V and 10 bases from J, with 13 bases between. Per germline, CDR1 WSHSY and CDR2 SAAADI. CDR3 nucleotides: TGCGCCAGCAGAGAGGTACCCTACGAGCAGTTCTTC. As protein: CASREVPYEQFF.

The chain couples TRBV11-2 to TRBJ2-7, with unresolved D. The CDR3 is 15 amino acids. V lost 1 base to trimming and J lost 2 bases, with 12 bases between them. Germline-derived CDR1 and CDR2 are SGHAT and FQNNGV. CDR3 residues: CASSLVRPGTYEQYF. The CDR3 bases are TGTGCCAGCAGCTTAGTACGTCCAGGAACCTACGAGCAGTACTTC.

The V and J genes are TRBV12-3 or TRBV12-4 and TRBJ2-5; perhaps D is TRBD1 or TRBD2 (5 bases each). The CDR3 loop spans 14 amino acids. Between the trimmed V and J ends, which lost 3 bases and 1 base, there was a span of 9 bases. Written as DNA, the CDR3 is TGTGCCAGCAGTTTTGAGGGGAGCCAAGAGACCCAGTACTTC. Encoded protein: CASSFEGSQETQYF.

The chain has TRBV24-1 and TRBJ1-4; D is ambiguous. V lost 7 bases and J 4 bases, leaving 15 bases between the germline ends. Germline V gives CDR1 KGHDR, CDR2 SFDVKD. The length of the CDR3 is 15 residues. CDR3 DNA: TGTGCCACCAGGGCGAATGGAGTTGATAATGAAAAACTGTTTTTT. Translation gives CATRANGVDNEKLFF.

J is TRBJ1-4 and V is TRBV4-2; TRBD1 agrees at 7 bases. V was clipped by 5 bases and J by 6 bases; unmatched bases: 15. CDR1 and CDR2 from the germline V gene are LGHNA and YNFKEQ. The CDR3 totals 17 residues. The DNA for the CDR3 is TGTGCCAGCAGCGAAGTTTACAGGGGTAGCGTAGATGAAAAACTGTTTTTT. This gives the protein CASSEVYRGSVDEKLFF.

V usage is TRBV30 and J usage is TRBJ2-2; D not resolved. The CDR3 runs to 14 residues. Germline CDR1 reads GTSNPN; CDR2 reads SVGIG (reference sequence). Trimming removed 5 bases from V and 1 base from J, with 11 bases in between. The CDR3 DNA is TGTGCCTGGGTCCGGACCTTGAACACCGGGGAGCTGTTTTTT. Protein product: CAWVRTLNTGELFF.

This rearrangement joins TRBV6-5 to TRBJ1-1; D perhaps matches TRBD1 (5 bases). The CDR3 extends over 16 amino acids. Trimming shortened V by 5 bases and J by 1 base, and 17 bases separated the two germline ends. From germline, CDR1 is MNHEY and CDR2 SVGAGI. The CDR3 region is CASSPRLQGGNTEAFF. CDR3 nucleotides: TGTGCCAGCAGTCCCCGATTGCAGGGTGGGAACACTGAAGCTTTCTTT.

The V call is TRBV7-7, the J call TRBJ2-5; 8 nucleotides line up with TRBD1. Germline CDR1 reads SSHAT; CDR2 reads FNYEAQ (reference sequence). The CDR3 is 15 amino acids. This CDR3 reads CTSSMRTGHQETQYF. The CDR3 region has the DNA TGTACTAGCAGCATGAGGACAGGGCACCAAGAGACCCAGTACTTC.

This clonotype was counted only a few times. V is TRBV6-1 and J is TRBJ2-3; perhaps D is TRBD1 or TRBD2 (6 bases each). Germline-derived CDR1 and CDR2 are MNHNS and SASEGT. Deletions cut 6 bases from V and 2 bases from J, with 18 bases between. This CDR3 contains 16 residues. CDR3: CASRPSRSGATDTQYF. The DNA of the CDR3 is TGTGCCAGCAGGCCCTCTCGTTCGGGGGCCACAGATACGCAGTATTTT.

V is TRBV14 and J is TRBJ2-3, with D tentatively TRBD1 (6 bases). Germline V CDR1 and CDR2: SGHDN, FVKESK. This CDR3 has 15 residues. Trimming removed 4 bases from V and 3 bases from J, with 14 bases in between. CDR3 DNA sequence: TGTGCCAGCAGCCCTTGGCGAGGGGGTACAGATACGCAGTATTTT. This sequence encodes CASSPWRGGTDTQYF.

The rearrangement uses TRBV7-2 and TRBJ2-5; no firm D call. This CDR3 comprises 14 residues. Germline V lookup: CDR1 SGHTA, CDR2 FQGNSA. Trimming stripped 4 bases from V and 1 base from J, with 10 bases between. The CDR3 region is CASSSSKLQETQYF. CDR3 nucleotides: TGTGCCAGCAGCTCCAGTAAGCTCCAAGAGACCCAGTACTTC. Complete variable domain (other parts from reference TRBV7-2 and TRBJ2-5): GAGVSQSPSNKVTEKGKDVELRCDPISGHTALYWYRQSLGQGLEFLIYFQGNSAPDKSGLPSDRFSAERTGGSVSTLTIQRTQQEDSAVYLCASSSSKLQETQYFGPGTRLLVL.

J is TRBJ2-5 and V is TRBV20-1; a weak D match, TRBD2 (5 bases). Germline values: CDR1 DFQATT, CDR2 SNEGSKA (reference sequence). The CDR3 spans 15 residues. V lost 0 bases to trimming and J lost 11 bases, with 22 bases between them. CDR3 nucleotides: TGCAGTGCTAGAGATTTTGCGGTAGCCGCGGGTGAGCAGTACTTC. Translated: CSARDFAVAAGEQYF.

Notes on this clonotype: A much larger clone is a single base away; this may be a read error. The chain couples TRBV6-6 to TRBJ2-7; 10 bases are a match to TRBD2. V trimming: 1 base; J trimming: 0 bases; junction bases outside the gene matches: 6. The CDR3 totals 17 residues. Germline assignment: CDR1 MNHNY and CDR2 SVGAGI (reference sequence). In DNA, the CDR3 is TGTGCCAGCAGTTACTTGATTACTAGCGGGACCTCCTACGAGCAGTACTTC. It encodes CASSYLITSGTSYEQYF.

The rearrangement joins TRBV7-9 to TRBJ2-5; a weak D match, TRBD1 (6 bases). Deletions cut 3 bases from V and 2 bases from J, with 13 bases between. This CDR3 region has 15 residues. Germline CDR1 and CDR2: SEHNR and FQNEAQ (reference sequence). Here the CDR3 DNA reads TGTGCCAGCAGCTTGGGGACACTACATCAAGAGACCCAGTACTTC. Translating gives CASSLGTLHQETQYF.

The rearrangement joins TRBV4-1 to TRBJ2-2; 7 bases align to TRBD2. This CDR3 contains 16 residues. V was pared by 1 base and J by 6 bases, with 8 bases of the junction left unmatched. The germline CDR1 and CDR2 sequences are MGHRA and YSYEKL. The CDR3 protein is CASSQVASGGPGELFF. The CDR3 nucleotides read TGCGCCAGCAGCCAAGTCGCTAGCGGAGGCCCCGGGGAGCTGTTTTTT.

This clonotype has only a few counts. The rearrangement uses TRBV10-3 and TRBJ2-7; 7 bases fit TRBD1. The germline V gene encodes CDR1 ENHRY and CDR2 SYGVKD. This CDR3 region has 13 residues. V shed 5 bases, J shed 2 bases, and the junction held 3 bases outside the gene matches. The CDR3 loop is CAISMGQPYEQYF. In DNA form, the CDR3 reads TGTGCCATCAGTATGGGACAGCCCTACGAGCAGTACTTC.